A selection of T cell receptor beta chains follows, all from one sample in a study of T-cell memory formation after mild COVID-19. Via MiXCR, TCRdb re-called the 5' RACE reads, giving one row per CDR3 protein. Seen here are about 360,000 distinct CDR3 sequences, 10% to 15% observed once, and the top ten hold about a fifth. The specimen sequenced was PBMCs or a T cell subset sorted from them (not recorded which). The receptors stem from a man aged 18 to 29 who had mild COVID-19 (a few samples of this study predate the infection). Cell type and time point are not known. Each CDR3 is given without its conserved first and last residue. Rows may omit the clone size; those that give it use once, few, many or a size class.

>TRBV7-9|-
ASSPTQTGIGEKLF
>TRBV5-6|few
ASSLGRVTDTQY
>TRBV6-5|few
ASSYIGGGPRDEQY
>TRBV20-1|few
SAGTGGHQPQH
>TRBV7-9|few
ASSLGSSGANIQY
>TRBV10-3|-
AISGWGGDETQY
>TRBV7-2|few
ASSLASQEAKNIQY
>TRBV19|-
ASSNRAQARNTEAF
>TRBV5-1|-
ASSKDRGPALRNTEAF
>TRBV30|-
AWSVVQGGTQY
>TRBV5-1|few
ASSEEGGIYEQY
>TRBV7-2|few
ASSLTRARTEAF
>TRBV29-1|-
SVEPSLDGRGGYT
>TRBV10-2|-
ASGSVGGKGYT
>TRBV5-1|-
ASSPGGTLGSGELF
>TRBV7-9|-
ASSFRLAGGHNEQF
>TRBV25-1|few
ASSQDLVEQY